This TCR beta chain came from a study of CD8+CD57+ T cells in acquired aplastic anemia. Study summary: Roughly 3 ug was the average amount of DNA from sorted CD4+ and CD8+ cells.

The study profiled TCR beta VDJ and CDR3 using genomic DNA as template. One entry per CDR3 protein, called by TCRdb with MiXCR from the reads. The table lists around 190,000 distinct CDR3 sequences, 60% to 65% of them singletons, with about 29% in the top ten. This receptor was obtained from a human donor in good health. What was sequenced was sorted CD4+, CD8+, or CD8+CD57+ T cells (not recorded which) from PBMCs.

CDR3 sequence reads: CASSQFRGHTIYF. DNA for the CDR3: TGTGCCAGCAGCCAGTTCCGGGGCCACACCATATATTTT. The chain recombines TRBV14 with TRBJ1-3; perhaps TRBD1 as D (5 bases). Germline V gene data show CDR1 as SGHDN and CDR2 as FVKESK. CDR3 length equals 13 residues. V was clipped by 3 bases and J by 8 bases, with 11 bases between them.